The clone carrying this TCR beta chain was seen repeatedly, ten times or more. What it binds is unknown. Trimming removed 3 bases from V and 5 bases from J; junction bases left unmatched: 3. The CDR3 length is 16 residues. In germline, CDR1 is KGHDR, CDR2 SFDVKD. TCR beta CDR3 region amplification was performed from RNA transcripts. The HTBI primer set served for first-round RT-PCR of the TCR CDR3. MiXCR was run by TCRdb on the multiplex PCR reads, yielding one entry per CDR3 protein. The table has around 250,000 distinct CDR3 sequences, approximately 16% seen once. These data are taken from a study of T cells in Graves' hyperthyroidism and ophthalmopathy. Points from the study as a whole: Blood also carried most thyroid clonotypes expanded above 0.001.

Uncontrolled infection, other autoimmune disease, pregnancy and lactation each barred patients from inclusion. V usage is TRBV24-1 and J usage is TRBJ2-2; 12 bases are a match to TRBD2. The sequencing sample was made of blood. This receptor was obtained from a young woman with Graves' ophthalmopathy. DNA for the CDR3: TGTGCCACCAGTGATACCGGGACTAGCGGGACCGGGGAGCTGTTTTTT. Amino acids: CATSDTGTSGTGELFF.